The 22 T cell receptor beta chains listed next were all sequenced from one sample in a study of blood T cell repertoires in COVID-19 (TCRdb year 2020). Libraries were prepared through the immunoSEQ multiplex PCR assay. In its TCRdb copy, this immuneACCESS table keeps in-frame sequences only and misses some clones. Where compared with another copy, unresolved V genes explain less than half of these, and the others have no known cause. In this sample the table shows about 62,000 clones, 85% to 90% of which occur a single time. Clones ranked in the top ten supply 15% to 20% of the sample. The material sequenced was peripheral blood. These TCRs come from a woman aged 60-75 years with COVID-19, enrolled during active disease.

The chain employs TRBV25-1 and TRBJ1-2; 8 bases line up with TRBD1. With 6 bases clipped from V and 5 bases from J, the junction kept 8 bases outside the gene matches. Germline lookup yields CDR1 MGHDK and CDR2 SYGVNS. This CDR3 has 14 amino acids. The chain's CDR3 is CASRKQGGEYGYTF. DNA of the CDR3: TGTGCCAGCAGGAAACAGGGGGGGGAATATGGCTACACCTTC.

This clone was observed a single time. The chain combines TRBV15 with TRBJ1-2, with unresolved D. The germline V gene has CDR1 LNHNV and CDR2 YYDKDF (reference sequence). V lost 6 bases, J lost 2 bases, and 7 bases lay in between. The CDR3 covers 12 residues. The CDR3 is CATSRENYGYTF. CDR3 coding DNA: TGTGCCACCAGTCGGGAGAACTATGGCTACACCTTC.

The genes are TRBV3-1 (or the pseudogene TRBV3-2) and TRBJ2-2; 9 bases agree with TRBD2. The CDR3 loop spans 17 amino acids. V lost 4 bases to trimming and J lost 3 bases; unmatched junction nucleotides: 9. CDR1 is LGHDT, CDR2 YNNKEL, per germline (reference sequence). The CDR3, as DNA: TGTGCCAGCAGCCCCCCGGCGGCTAGCGGGGACACCGGGGAGCTGTTTTTT. It yields the protein CASSPPAASGDTGELFF.

V is TRBV6-6 and J is TRBJ2-7; the match to TRBD1 covers 8 bases. Germline CDR1 reads MNHNY; CDR2 reads SVGAGI (reference sequence). Trimming cost V 8 bases and J 3 bases; bases outside gene matches: 6. There are 13 residues in the CDR3. The CDR3, as DNA: TGTGCCAGCCGTATAGGACAGGGCTACGAGCAGTACTTC. Its translation: CASRIGQGYEQYF.

The V call is TRBV3-1 (or the pseudogene TRBV3-2), the J call TRBJ2-7, with a tentative D call TRBD1 (5 bases). Per germline, CDR1 LGHDT and CDR2 YNNKEL (reference sequence). The CDR3 extends over 14 amino acids. V was clipped by 3 bases and J by 0 bases, with 9 bases between them. CDR3 sequence: CASSQGRSSYEQYF. Here the CDR3 DNA reads TGTGCCAGCAGCCAGGGGCGGAGCTCCTACGAGCAGTACTTC.

V usage is TRBV3-1 (or the pseudogene TRBV3-2) and J usage is TRBJ1-4; 10 bases line up with TRBD1. V was clipped by 1 base and J by 8 bases; unmatched bases: 7. CDR1 and CDR2 from the germline V gene are LGHDT and YNNKEL (reference sequence). The CDR3 extends over 16 amino acids. CDR3 sequence reads: CASSQAQTGGREKLFF. The DNA of the CDR3 is TGTGCCAGCAGCCAAGCCCAGACAGGGGGCCGCGAAAAACTGTTTTTT.

The chain recombines TRBV11-2 with TRBJ1-2, with 10 bases that match TRBD1. V shed 5 bases, J shed 8 bases, and the junction held 8 bases outside the gene matches. Germline lookup yields CDR1 SGHAT and CDR2 FQNNGV. The CDR3 sequence is 14 residues long. CDR3 sequence reads: CASSRPGQGMGYTF. For the CDR3, the DNA is TGTGCCAGCAGCCGACCGGGACAGGGGATGGGCTACACCTTC.

The chain employs TRBV28 and TRBJ1-5; a weak D match, TRBD1 (5 bases). Trimming pared 4 bases from V and 3 bases from J, leaving 13 bases between. Germline V gene data show CDR1 as MDHEN and CDR2 as SYDVKM. There are 15 residues in the CDR3. The CDR3 DNA reads as TGTGCCAGCAGTTCGACCGGGACTTTCAATCAGCCCCAGCATTTT. Its protein product is CASSSTGTFNQPQHF.

The J gene is TRBJ2-7, the V gene TRBV3-1 (or the pseudogene TRBV3-2), with 9 bases aligning to TRBD1. V was pared by 4 bases and J by 3 bases, with 4 bases of the junction left unmatched. Germline loops: CDR1 LGHDT, CDR2 YNNKEL (reference sequence). The CDR3 has 14 amino acids. Here the CDR3 reads CASSLRDRVYEQYF. The CDR3 region has the DNA TGTGCCAGCAGCCTCCGGGACAGGGTCTACGAGCAGTACTTC.

The chain combines TRBV24-1 with TRBJ1-5; the D is unclear. The CDR3 sequence is 15 residues long. CDR1 and CDR2 from the germline V gene are KGHDR and SFDVKD. V shed 5 bases and J shed 2 bases, with 12 bases lying between them. This CDR3 reads CATSARSGGNQPQHF. In DNA, the CDR3 is TGTGCCACCAGTGCCAGATCCGGGGGCAATCAGCCCCAGCATTTT.

This clone was counted a single time. V usage is TRBV6-1 and J usage is TRBJ1-6, with D perhaps matching TRBD1 (5 bases). The CDR3 is made up of 15 amino acids. Germline CDR1 and CDR2: MNHNS and SASEGT. The germline V and J ends were trimmed by 1 base and 7 bases, with 11 bases remaining between them. The CDR3 DNA sequence: TGTGCCAGCAGTGAAGACAGGCTTCTCAATTCACCCCTCCACTTT. It encodes CASSEDRLLNSPLHF.

The chain is built from TRBV5-4 and TRBJ1-3; TRBD1 might be the D (5 bases). CDR1 SGHNT and CDR2 YYREEE come from the germline V gene (reference sequence). V lost 0 bases and J lost 0, with 13 bases in between. CDR3 length: 17 residues. In DNA form, the CDR3 reads TGTGCCAGCAGCTTGGGTCCCCTTACAGGCTCTGGAAACACCATATATTTT. Residues: CASSLGPLTGSGNTIYF.

The chain is built from TRBV11-3 and TRBJ2-5; D is unclear. The V end lost 1 base, the J end lost 5 bases, and 8 bases lay between the germline ends. The CDR3 is 13 amino acids. Germline-derived CDR1 and CDR2 are SGHNT and YENEEA. The CDR3 is CASSLGAWETQYF. The CDR3 coding sequence is TGTGCCAGCAGCTTAGGGGCATGGGAGACCCAGTACTTC.

This clone was recorded once. This rearrangement joins TRBV29-1 to TRBJ2-5; 10 nucleotides line up with TRBD2. J lost 5 bases, V lost 5 bases, and 8 bases had no gene match. The CDR3 is 14 residues long. Per the germline V gene, CDR1 is SQVTM and CDR2 is ANQGSEA. The CDR3 sequence: CSVSPSGRGETQYF. CDR3 bases: TGCAGCGTTTCTCCTAGCGGGAGAGGGGAGACCCAGTACTTC.

V gene TRBV6-5 combines with J gene TRBJ1-6; D unclear. The CDR3 is made up of 14 amino acids. Deletions cut 0 bases from V and 8 bases from J, with 8 bases between. Germline CDR1 reads MNHEY; CDR2 reads SVGAGI. The CDR3 nucleotides read TGTGCCAGCAGTTACTCGAAGCGCCATTCACCCCTCCACTTT. It yields the protein CASSYSKRHSPLHF.

The chain couples TRBV7-2 to TRBJ1-4; the match to TRBD1 covers 7 bases. CDR3 length equals 13 residues. With 8 bases clipped from V and 4 bases from J, the junction kept 4 bases outside the gene matches. Germline lookup yields CDR1 SGHTA and CDR2 FQGNSA. As DNA, the CDR3 is TGTGCCAGCGGAGGGACAGTTAATGAAAAACTGTTTTTT. Amino acids: CASGGTVNEKLFF. The full variable domain, rest sourced from reference TRBV7-2 and TRBJ1-4, is GAGVSQSPSNKVTEKGKDVELRCDPISGHTALYWYRQSLGQGLEFLIYFQGNSAPDKSGLPSDRFSAERTGGSVSTLTIQRTQQEDSAVYLCASGGTVNEKLFFGSGTQLSVL.

The table lists this clone with a count of one. The J gene is TRBJ1-2, the V gene TRBV28, with D uncertain. The length of the CDR3 is 12 residues. Germline CDR1 is MDHEN and CDR2 is SYDVKM. Trimming left V 11 bases short and J 0 bases short, with 10 bases between. The CDR3 DNA sequence: TGTGCCTGTTACTTGGCTAACTATGGCTACACCTTC. Protein: CACYLANYGYTF.

V is TRBV30 and J is TRBJ1-5; TRBD1 matches at 8 bases. This CDR3 spans 14 amino acids. V was clipped by 2 bases and J by 7 bases; unmatched bases: 7. From germline, CDR1 is GTSNPN and CDR2 SVGIG (reference sequence). The DNA for the CDR3 is TGTGCCTGGAGTTTGGGACAGGAGGGACAGCCCCAGCATTTT. Amino acid sequence: CAWSLGQEGQPQHF.

The chain couples TRBV3-1 (or the pseudogene TRBV3-2) to TRBJ1-2; 10 bases fit TRBD1. The V and J ends lost 4 bases and 0 bases, in that order; junction bases with no gene match: 5. Germline CDR1 is LGHDT and CDR2 is YNNKEL (reference sequence). There are 16 residues in the CDR3. The CDR3 DNA is TGTGCCAGCAGCCTCCGGACAGGGGGGCCTAACTATGGCTACACCTTC. Protein sequence: CASSLRTGGPNYGYTF.

CDR3 nucleotides: TGTGCCAGTAGTTTAGGGACAGGGGTGAACACTGAAGCTTTCTTT. Translation gives CASSLGTGVNTEAFF. This rearrangement joins TRBV19 to TRBJ1-1; 10 bases line up with TRBD1. Trimming took 5 bases from V and 0 from J; bases not matched to a gene: 3. The CDR3 contains 15 residues. The germline V gene encodes CDR1 LNHDA and CDR2 SQIVND (reference sequence).

The chain links TRBV29-1 to TRBJ1-3, with D possibly matching TRBD1 (6 bases). The CDR3 has 13 residues. With 5 bases removed from V and 4 bases from J, the gap between germline ends came to 12 bases. Germline V CDR1 and CDR2: SQVTM, ANQGSEA. The CDR3 here is CSVFGGRGNTIYF. CDR3 DNA: TGCAGCGTTTTCGGGGGGCGAGGAAACACCATATATTTT.

This chain joins TRBV11-1 and TRBJ2-2; 7 bases align to TRBD1. J was trimmed by 3 bases and V by 1 base; bases with no gene match: 2. The germline gives CDR1 SGHAT, CDR2 FQDESV (reference sequence). CDR3 length equals 15 residues. The CDR3 sequence: CASSLEDRDTGELFF. The CDR3 DNA is TGTGCCAGCAGCTTAGAAGACAGGGACACCGGGGAGCTGTTTTTT.